Listed below are T cell receptor beta chains from one sample, sequenced in a study of Tregs in tolerant kidney transplant recipients. Sequencing used immunoSEQ multiplex PCR; TCRdb keeps in-frame clones, though not all of them. The profile shows about 64,000 clones, 70% to 90% of them singletons. The sample consisted of CD4+ T cells from blood (PBMCs), taken 6 months after the transplant. The receptors come from a human patient who received a combined kidney and bone marrow transplant. Some T cells here may be from the graft donor. Both conserved end residues are part of each CDR3. Each record gives: V gene, J gene, CDR3 protein.

v_gene: TRBV5-1; j_gene: TRBJ2-7; CDR3aa: CASSLTSGSHEQYF
v_gene: TRBV7-2; j_gene: TRBJ1-1; CDR3aa: CASSLRDRVNTEAFF
v_gene: TRBV18; j_gene: TRBJ2-2; CDR3aa: CASSPGEGGVTGELFF
v_gene: TRBV7-6; j_gene: TRBJ2-2; CDR3aa: CASSLSRGGWSTGELFF
v_gene: TRBV4-3; j_gene: TRBJ2-5; CDR3aa: CASSQDRGLAGGPQETQYF
v_gene: TRBV7-3; j_gene: TRBJ2-3; CDR3aa: CASSFGGSTDTQYF
v_gene: TRBV30; j_gene: TRBJ1-1; CDR3aa: CAWSVLGYTEAFF
v_gene: TRBV29-1; j_gene: TRBJ2-5; CDR3aa: CSVGGGGSGTQYF
v_gene: TRBV15; j_gene: TRBJ1-2; CDR3aa: CATSQGREFYGYTF
v_gene: TRBV7-2; j_gene: TRBJ1-2; CDR3aa: CASSLSGGVYGYTF
v_gene: TRBV7-3; j_gene: TRBJ2-2; CDR3aa: CASSFGTGRTGGLFF
v_gene: TRBV7-2; j_gene: TRBJ2-5; CDR3aa: CASSPDRQETQYF
v_gene: TRBV7-2; j_gene: TRBJ2-7; CDR3aa: CASSLARGGAYYEQYF
v_gene: TRBV5-1; j_gene: TRBJ2-7; CDR3aa: CASSLVSGQREAHEQYF
v_gene: TRBV7-6; j_gene: TRBJ1-2; CDR3aa: CASSLEPVGAVYGYTF
v_gene: TRBV5-6; j_gene: TRBJ2-7; CDR3aa: CASSDSGGKYEQYF
v_gene: TRBV6-5; j_gene: TRBJ2-5; CDR3aa: CASTPTGTRGPQYF
v_gene: TRBV6-5; j_gene: TRBJ1-1; CDR3aa: CASSQGQGISTEAFF
v_gene: TRBV10-3; j_gene: TRBJ1-6; CDR3aa: CAISESRQGGDNSPLHF
v_gene: TRBV2; j_gene: TRBJ1-4; CDR3aa: CASRGDTLNEKLFF
v_gene: TRBV5-6; j_gene: TRBJ1-1; CDR3aa: CASSLVQGKVTEAFF
v_gene: TRBV5-1; j_gene: TRBJ1-1; CDR3aa: CASSLLQGVNTEAFF
v_gene: TRBV6-5; j_gene: TRBJ1-1; CDR3aa: CASSRGRGEAFF
v_gene: TRBV7-2; j_gene: TRBJ2-7; CDR3aa: CASSFSLSSYEQYF
v_gene: TRBV9; j_gene: TRBJ2-7; CDR3aa: CASSPGLAYHEQYF
v_gene: TRBV11-2; j_gene: TRBJ2-7; CDR3aa: CASSPGGPEQYF
v_gene: TRBV23-1; j_gene: .; CDR3aa: CASSQSPRCEQYF
v_gene: TRBV9; j_gene: TRBJ2-4; CDR3aa: CASSPPGGPFSIQYF
v_gene: TRBV19; j_gene: TRBJ2-1; CDR3aa: CASSPGQRLYNEQFF
v_gene: TRBV5-4; j_gene: TRBJ2-7; CDR3aa: CASRTGGAYEQYF
v_gene: TRBV19; j_gene: TRBJ1-4; CDR3aa: CASTPMWVRGEKLFF
v_gene: TRBV7-2; j_gene: TRBJ2-6; CDR3aa: CASSPRDRGPNPGANVLTF
v_gene: TRBV5-1; j_gene: TRBJ2-7; CDR3aa: CASSLTSGRTYEQYF
v_gene: TRBV4-2; j_gene: TRBJ2-7; CDR3aa: CASSQDPRGPSLPYEQYF
v_gene: TRBV18; j_gene: TRBJ1-6; CDR3aa: CASRGQSSYNSPLHF
v_gene: TRBV30; j_gene: TRBJ1-6; CDR3aa: CAWSRPGRANNSPLHF
v_gene: TRBV7-9; j_gene: TRBJ2-2; CDR3aa: CASSQGGLVNTGELFF
v_gene: TRBV18; j_gene: TRBJ1-6; CDR3aa: CASSPNSQGNSPLHF
v_gene: TRBV4-2; j_gene: TRBJ2-3; CDR3aa: CASSQEFAGVADTQYF
v_gene: TRBV2; j_gene: TRBJ2-1; CDR3aa: CASRETSGIYNEQFF
v_gene: TRBV11-3; j_gene: TRBJ1-1; CDR3aa: CASSFQRTDTGEAFF
v_gene: TRBV4-3; j_gene: TRBJ2-3; CDR3aa: CASSLGLPGTSTDTQYF
v_gene: TRBV2; j_gene: TRBJ2-5; CDR3aa: CASSPNRGQETQYF
v_gene: TRBV11-3; j_gene: TRBJ2-1; CDR3aa: CASSFWTSENEQFF
v_gene: TRBV19; j_gene: TRBJ2-7; CDR3aa: CASSTKGLAGHTYEQYF
v_gene: TRBV7-2; j_gene: TRBJ2-5; CDR3aa: CASSSQGQETQYF
v_gene: TRBV19; j_gene: TRBJ2-6; CDR3aa: CASSRFQGTGANVLTF
v_gene: TRBV18; j_gene: TRBJ2-1; CDR3aa: CASSPKKKRGDNEQFF
v_gene: TRBV5-1; j_gene: TRBJ2-1; CDR3aa: CASSSGLAGGVQFF
v_gene: TRBV7-2; j_gene: TRBJ2-7; CDR3aa: CASSPDVFRGAKYEQYF
v_gene: TRBV4-3; j_gene: TRBJ2-1; CDR3aa: CASSQQLAGYNEQFF
v_gene: TRBV5-5; j_gene: TRBJ1-6; CDR3aa: CASSLRTGGVGNSPLHF
v_gene: TRBV6-5; j_gene: TRBJ2-7; CDR3aa: CASSSQEQGQYF
v_gene: TRBV30; j_gene: TRBJ2-5; CDR3aa: CAWSTGLVKNKMGTQYF
v_gene: TRBV19; j_gene: TRBJ2-2; CDR3aa: CASSGQGVRTGELFF
v_gene: TRBV7-8; j_gene: TRBJ2-5; CDR3aa: CASSLGLAGDQETQYF
v_gene: TRBV6-6; j_gene: TRBJ2-3; CDR3aa: CASSYATSGGTDTQYF
v_gene: TRBV11-3; j_gene: TRBJ2-2; CDR3aa: CASSWRQGNGELFF